This T cell receptor (beta chain) was captured in a study of memory CD4+ T cells and cytomegalovirus serostatus. Overall study context: Donors were healthy Belgian adults, several CMV seropositive and about 24 seronegative.

Single viable CD3+CD4+CD8-CD45RO+ cells were sorted as the memory CD4+ T cells. Study-level findings and limits: About 40% of the roughly 150 known CMV-associated TCRbeta sequences appeared in CD4+ memory.

Worth noting for this clone: Its antigen is unknown.

Only in-frame clones appear in the TCRdb table, and some are missing; sequencing was by immunoSEQ multiplex PCR. The sample yields 55,000 or so clones, about four fifths seen once. Germline values: CDR1 SGHRS, CDR2 YFSETQ. Germline trimming cut 0 bases from V and 6 bases from J; bases unmatched to any gene: 6. The CDR3 runs to 14 residues. The clonotype originates from an adult in good health and CMV-seropositive. The chain joins TRBV5-1 to TRBJ2-7, with 7 bases lining up with TRBD2. Sequencing was performed on memory CD4+ T cells from blood. The CDR3 loop is CASSLGGGEGEQYF. CDR3 nucleotide sequence: TGCGCCAGCAGCTTGGGGGGAGGGGAGGGCGAGCAGTACTTC.